One sample yielded the 18 T cell receptor beta chains listed below, sequenced in a study of Tregs in tolerant kidney transplant recipients. The method was immunoSEQ multiplex PCR; TCRdb's version includes in-frame clones alone and lacks a portion of them. Counted here are 98,000 or so clones, roughly 89% occurring once; the ten biggest clones make up roughly 0.35%. The input for sequencing was CD4+ T cells from blood, taken before the transplant. These receptors originate from a human donor who received a combined kidney and bone marrow transplant.

J is TRBJ1-1 and V is TRBV11-2; 7 bases align to TRBD1. Trimming removed 0 bases from V and 11 bases from J; junction bases left unmatched: 9. Germline-derived CDR1 and CDR2 are SGHAT and FQNNGV. The CDR3 extends over 14 amino acids. The CDR3 reads CASSLEDRAPGAFF. CDR3 DNA: TGTGCCAGCAGCTTAGAAGACAGGGCCCCTGGTGCTTTCTTT.

This chain joins TRBV5-5 and TRBJ2-7; 8 bases line up with TRBD2. V lost 4 bases, J lost 0 bases, and 6 bases stayed unmatched. There are 15 residues in the CDR3. Germline loops: CDR1 SGHKS, CDR2 YYEKEE (reference sequence). As DNA, the CDR3 is TGTGCCAGCAGCCCCCAGCGGGGGAGCTCCTACGAGCAGTACTTC. It codes for CASSPQRGSSYEQYF.

The gene calls are TRBV5-1 and TRBJ2-2; D uncertain. Trimming removed 0 bases at V and 0 bases at J, with 9 bases between. This CDR3 contains 16 residues. Per the germline V gene, CDR1 is SGHRS and CDR2 is YFSETQ. The CDR3 is CASSLVPAANTGELFF. CDR3 coding DNA: TGCGCCAGCAGCTTGGTCCCCGCAGCGAACACCGGGGAGCTGTTTTTT.

The chain couples TRBV18 to TRBJ2-5, with unresolved D. CDR3 length equals 13 residues. Trimming took 3 bases from V and 5 from J, leaving 10 bases between them. CDR1 KGHSH and CDR2 LQKENI come from the germline V gene. The CDR3 coding sequence is TGTGCCAGCTCACCCCTAAAGAAGGAGACCCAGTACTTC. This gives the protein CASSPLKKETQYF. The full variable domain, completed using reference TRBV18 and TRBJ2-5, is NAGVMQNPRHLVRRRGQEARLRCSPMKGHSHVYWYRQLPEEGLKFMVYLQKENIIDESGMPKERFSAEFPKEGPSILRIQQVVRGDSAAYFCASSPLKKETQYFGPGTRLLVL.

The rearrangement links TRBV28 to TRBJ2-7, with 9 positions matching TRBD2. The CDR3 loop spans 14 amino acids. Germline assignment: CDR1 MDHEN and CDR2 SYDVKM. V shed 6 bases and J 2 bases; nucleotides not matched to a gene: 5. In DNA form, the CDR3 reads TGTGCCAGCAGATCGGGACTAGCCACCTACGAGCAGTACTTC. It specifies CASRSGLATYEQYF.

The gene calls are TRBV15 and TRBJ1-2; weak D call: TRBD1 (6 bases). Germline CDR1 and CDR2: LNHNV and YYDKDF (reference sequence). V gave up 0 bases and J gave up 5 bases, with 22 bases separating them. The CDR3 length is 18 residues. CDR3 region: CATSRDDPGTPRGYGYTF. The DNA of the CDR3 is TGTGCCACCAGCAGAGATGATCCGGGGACACCGAGAGGGTATGGCTACACCTTC.

The chain carries TRBV6-5 and TRBJ1-6; 12 bases align to TRBD1. With 8 bases clipped from V and 10 bases from J, the junction kept 6 bases outside the gene matches. The V gene's germline CDR1 is MNHEY and CDR2 SVGAGI. CDR3 length: 14 residues. The CDR3 DNA reads TGTGCCAGCGGCCGGGACAGGGGGCAATCACCCCTCCACTTT. Residues: CASGRDRGQSPLHF.

The V call is TRBV19, the J call TRBJ2-2; 8 bases line up with TRBD2. CDR1 is LNHDA, CDR2 SQIVND, per germline (reference sequence). This CDR3 contains 13 residues. Trimming cost V 6 bases and J 7 bases; bases outside gene matches: 4. Here the CDR3 DNA reads TGTGCCAGTAGGCTAGCGGGCCGCGGGGAGCTGTTTTTT. This gives the protein CASRLAGRGELFF. The variable domain in full, completed from reference TRBV19 and TRBJ2-2, reads DGGITQSPKYLFRKEGQNVTLSCEQNLNHDAMYWYRQDPGQGLRLIYYSQIVNDFQKGDIAEGYSVSREKKESFPLTVTSAQKNPTAFYLCASRLAGRGELFFGEGSRLTVL.

The J gene is TRBJ1-4, the V gene TRBV7-9; TRBD1 is a possible D gene (6 bases). There are 14 residues in the CDR3. The germline CDR1 and CDR2 sequences are SEHNR and FQNEAQ (reference sequence). V was shortened by 3 bases and J by 8 bases, with 13 bases between the two germline ends. Here the CDR3 DNA reads TGTGCCAGCAGCTTTACAGGGAGGGAGGAAAAACTGTTTTTT. Protein sequence: CASSFTGREEKLFF.

The chain has TRBV19 and TRBJ1-1, with 12 bases identical to TRBD1. The V gene's germline CDR1 is LNHDA and CDR2 SQIVND (reference sequence). The CDR3 covers 15 residues. The V and J ends lost 4 bases and 3 bases, in that order; junction bases with no gene match: 3. The CDR3 protein is CASSKRDRGHTEAFF. The CDR3 region has the DNA TGTGCCAGTAGTAAAAGGGACAGGGGGCACACTGAAGCTTTCTTT.

This sequence joins TRBV15 and TRBJ2-3, with 12 bases lining up with TRBD2. After removal of 1 base from V and 0 bases from J, the junction contained 5 bases not matched to a gene. Germline V gene lookup returns CDR1 LNHNV and CDR2 YYDKDF (reference sequence). This CDR3 has 18 residues. In DNA form, the CDR3 reads TGTGCCACCAGCAGAGGGACTAGCGGGGCTTCTAGCACAGATACGCAGTATTTT. Residues: CATSRGTSGASSTDTQYF.

V gene TRBV7-2 combines with J gene TRBJ2-2, with 11 bases lining up with TRBD2. J gave up 6 bases and V 4 bases, and 16 bases lay outside the gene matches. This CDR3 has 19 amino acids. The germline V gene has CDR1 SGHTA and CDR2 FQGNSA. The CDR3 loop reads CASSSPGAIAGGKAGELFF. The CDR3 region has the DNA TGTGCCAGCAGCTCCCCCGGTGCCATAGCGGGGGGGAAGGCCGGGGAGCTGTTTTTT.

The chain combines TRBV6-6 with TRBJ1-5; TRBD1 matches at 11 bases. Germline V gene lookup returns CDR1 MNHNY and CDR2 SVGAGI (reference sequence). Trimming at V came to 6 bases and at J to 8 bases, leaving 9 bases not matched to a gene. The CDR3 extends over 15 amino acids. As DNA, the CDR3 is TGTGCCAGCAGGCGGGGACAGGGGGATTTGGAGCCCCAGCATTTT. Amino acids: CASRRGQGDLEPQHF.

The chain combines TRBV5-1 with TRBJ2-6; 8 nucleotides align to TRBD1. V trimming: 1 base; J trimming: 9 bases; junction bases outside the gene matches: 3. Germline values: CDR1 SGHRS, CDR2 YFSETQ. This CDR3 spans 14 amino acids. The CDR3 reads CASSLIGQGNVLTF. As DNA, the CDR3 is TGCGCCAGCAGCTTGATAGGACAGGGCAACGTCCTGACTTTC.

This clone showed up just a few times. The chain is built from TRBV30 and TRBJ1-2, with D possibly TRBD1 on 5 matching bases. From germline, CDR1 is GTSNPN and CDR2 SVGIG (reference sequence). V shed 5 bases and J shed 4 bases, with 11 bases lying between them. The CDR3 runs to 12 residues. The CDR3 DNA sequence: TGTGCCTGGGGGGCCTTCCCCTATGGCTACACCTTC. It codes for CAWGAFPYGYTF.

This chain joins TRBV5-1 and TRBJ1-4; the D is unclear. V was shortened by 4 bases and J by 7 bases, with 14 bases between the two germline ends. The germline gives CDR1 SGHRS, CDR2 YFSETQ. The CDR3 runs to 14 residues. The CDR3 bases are TGCGCCAGCAGCCGGGGAGGACTGGGTGAAAAACTGTTTTTT. Residues: CASSRGGLGEKLFF.

The rearrangement joins TRBV28 to TRBJ2-3, with D tentatively TRBD2 (6 bases). The CDR3 covers 12 residues. V lost 8 bases, J lost 5 bases, and 11 bases lay in between. Germline lookup yields CDR1 MDHEN and CDR2 SYDVKM. The CDR3 reads CASLGGRDTQYF. The CDR3 DNA reads TGTGCCAGCCTCGGGGGTAGAGATACGCAGTATTTT.

The chain employs TRBV6-5 and TRBJ1-1; D call uncertain. Germline loops: CDR1 MNHEY, CDR2 SVGAGI. The CDR3 contains 14 residues. The V end was cut by 3 bases, the J end by 2 bases, with 10 bases between. The CDR3: CASSYRRLNTEAFF. The CDR3 nucleotides are TGTGCCAGCAGTTATCGTCGACTTAACACTGAAGCTTTCTTT.